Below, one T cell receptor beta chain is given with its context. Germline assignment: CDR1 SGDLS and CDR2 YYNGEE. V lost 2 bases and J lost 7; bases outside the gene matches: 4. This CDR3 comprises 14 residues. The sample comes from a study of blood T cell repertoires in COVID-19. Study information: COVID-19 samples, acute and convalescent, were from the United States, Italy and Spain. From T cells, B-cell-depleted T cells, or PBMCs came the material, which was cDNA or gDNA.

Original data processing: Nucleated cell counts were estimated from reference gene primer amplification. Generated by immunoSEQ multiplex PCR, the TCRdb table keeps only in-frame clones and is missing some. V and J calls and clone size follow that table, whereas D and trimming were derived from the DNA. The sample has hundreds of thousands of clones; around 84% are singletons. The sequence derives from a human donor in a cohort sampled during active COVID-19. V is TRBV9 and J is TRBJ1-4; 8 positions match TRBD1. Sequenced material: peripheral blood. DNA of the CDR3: TGTGCCAGCAGCGTCGACAGGGGTAGTGAAAAACTGTTTTTT. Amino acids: CASSVDRGSEKLFF.